This note documents a single T cell receptor (beta chain) sequence. These data belong to a study of T cell responses to AZD1222 COVID-19 vaccine. Repertoires were generated with immunoSEQ multiplex PCR, while TCRdb's copy carries only in-frame clones and drops some. The data contain approximately 220,000 clones, around 93% of them singletons. This CDR3 is built from 15 residues. Trimming took 6 bases from V and 0 from J, leaving 15 bases between them. CDR1 is SGHAT and CDR2 is FQNNGV in the germline V gene. The sample was peripheral blood, taken on day 0 of MenACWY control vaccination. The rearrangement uses TRBV11-2 and TRBJ2-7; maybe TRBD1 (6 bases). This TCR was recovered from an adult in good health. Here the CDR3 DNA reads TGTGCCAGCAGTTCGCAGGACAGTAGCTCCTACGAGCAGTACTTC. Protein: CASSSQDSSSYEQYF.